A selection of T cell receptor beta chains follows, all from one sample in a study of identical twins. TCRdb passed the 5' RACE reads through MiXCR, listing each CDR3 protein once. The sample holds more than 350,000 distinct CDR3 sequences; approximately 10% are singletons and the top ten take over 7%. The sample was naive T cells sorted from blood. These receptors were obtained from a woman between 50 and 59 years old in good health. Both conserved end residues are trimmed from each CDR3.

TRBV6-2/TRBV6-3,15,ASSSHRLAGFSDTQY
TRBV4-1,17,ASSQGASGRGVGDPNQY
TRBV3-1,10,ASSHAGTQQF
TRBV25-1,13,ASRSRETSTDTQY
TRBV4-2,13,ASSQERQGSQPQH
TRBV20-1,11,SAYRTGANQAF
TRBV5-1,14,ASSPNGLAGDNEQF
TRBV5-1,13,ASSPDGDTHQPQH
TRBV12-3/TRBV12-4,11,ASSPTGPDTQY
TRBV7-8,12,ASSPRTKRETQY
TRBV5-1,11,ASSQDRADIQY
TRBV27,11,ASSFARHGELF
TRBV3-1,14,ASSQGIGHSYNEQF
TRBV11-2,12,ASSSVRGNYEQY
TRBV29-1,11,SVVLLMNTEAF
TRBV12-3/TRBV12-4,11,ASSSRPQETQY
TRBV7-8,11,ACSSRLAGGWF
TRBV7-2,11,ASSPGVGRVYT
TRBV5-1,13,ASSLAGILSYEQY
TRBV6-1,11,ASSEGLINEQF
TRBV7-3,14,ASSRKGQSSYNEQF
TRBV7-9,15,ASSKPRDREDTDTQY
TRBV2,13,ASSEAMTGNSPLH
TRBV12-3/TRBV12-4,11,ASSQDFRDSYT
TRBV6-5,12,ASSYSMWTSGYT
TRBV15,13,ATSRPRGGDTEAF
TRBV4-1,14,ASSHPRQLRDYGYT
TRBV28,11,ASTDWRGETQY
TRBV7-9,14,ASSSPDRGPYNEQF
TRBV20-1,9,SARNGDTQY
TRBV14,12,ASSTRGAYNEQF
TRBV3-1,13,ASSQARTSVTSCY
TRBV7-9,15,ASNGLAGAGSYNEQF
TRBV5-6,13,ASSPKVVGDTEAF
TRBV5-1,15,ASSPIRPGKPTDTQY
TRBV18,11,ASSPETGGEQF
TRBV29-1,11,SVAGTGATEAF
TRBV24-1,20,ATSDLLERLAGGPTHTGELF
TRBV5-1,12,ASSLTPQGNEQY
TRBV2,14,ASSELGQSLAGEQF
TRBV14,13,ASSHQVGERAEQF
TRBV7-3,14,ASSLGRGQGMDTQY
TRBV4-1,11,ASNQVPSEKLF
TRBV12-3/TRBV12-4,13,ASSLGRRATYEQY
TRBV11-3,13,ASRMRTGNTGELF
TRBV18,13,ASSPLRPDTDTQY
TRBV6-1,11,ASRPGTANIQY
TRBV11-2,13,ASSLDPRGIQTQY
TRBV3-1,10,ASSQRYETQY